The TCR beta chain described here comes from a study of T cells in Graves' hyperthyroidism and ophthalmopathy. Germline CDR1 is SNHLY and CDR2 is FYNNEI. J gave up 1 base and V 6 bases, and 14 bases lay outside the gene matches. The CDR3 sequence is 18 residues long. Using RNA transcripts as the source, TCR beta CDR3 regions were amplified. TCR CDR3 underwent first-round RT-PCR with the HTBI primer set. One entry per CDR3 protein results from TCRdb running MiXCR on the multiplex PCR reads. The repertoire has 300,000 to 500,000 distinct CDR3 sequences, about an eighth of them found once; the top ten carry 25% to 30%. This clonotype was detected many times.

The sample comprised blood. The chain combines TRBV2 with TRBJ2-3; TRBD1 matches 9 bases. This TCR was sampled from a man aged 45-65 years with Graves' ophthalmopathy. CDR3 region: CASRGTGGTGYGTDTQYF. In DNA, the CDR3 is TGTGCCAGCAGGGGGACCGGCGGGACAGGGTACGGCACAGATACGCAGTATTTT.